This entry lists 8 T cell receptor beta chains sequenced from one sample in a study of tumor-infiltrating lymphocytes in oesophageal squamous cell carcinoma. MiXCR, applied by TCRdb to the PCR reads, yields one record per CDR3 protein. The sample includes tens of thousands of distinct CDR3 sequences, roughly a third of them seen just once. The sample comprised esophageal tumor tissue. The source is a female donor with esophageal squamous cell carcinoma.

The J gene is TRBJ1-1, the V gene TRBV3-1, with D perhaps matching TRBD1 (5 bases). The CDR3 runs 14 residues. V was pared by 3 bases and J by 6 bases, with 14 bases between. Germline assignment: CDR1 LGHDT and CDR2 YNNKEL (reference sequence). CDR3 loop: CASSQLARGPEAFF. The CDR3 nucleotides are TGTGCCAGCAGCCAGTTAGCGCGGGGCCCTGAAGCTTTCTTT.

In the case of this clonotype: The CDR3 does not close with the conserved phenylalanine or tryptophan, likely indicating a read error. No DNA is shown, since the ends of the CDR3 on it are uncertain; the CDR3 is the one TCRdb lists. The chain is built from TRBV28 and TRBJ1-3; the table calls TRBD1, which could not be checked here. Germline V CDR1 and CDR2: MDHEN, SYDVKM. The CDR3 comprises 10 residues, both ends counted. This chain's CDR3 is CASSLRGFGQ.

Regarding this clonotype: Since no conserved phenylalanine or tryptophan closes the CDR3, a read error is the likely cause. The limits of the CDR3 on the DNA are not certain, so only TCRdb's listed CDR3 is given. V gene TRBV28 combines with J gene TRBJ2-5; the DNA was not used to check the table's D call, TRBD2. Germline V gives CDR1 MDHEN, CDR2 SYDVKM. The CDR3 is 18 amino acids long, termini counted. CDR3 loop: CASTSSGTPNSYEQYFGN.

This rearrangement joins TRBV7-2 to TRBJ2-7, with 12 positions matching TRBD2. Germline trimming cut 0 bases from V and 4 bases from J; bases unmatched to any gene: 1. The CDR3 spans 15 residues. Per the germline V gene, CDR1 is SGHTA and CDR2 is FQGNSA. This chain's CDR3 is CASSLAGTSGYEQYF. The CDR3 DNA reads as TGTGCCAGCAGCTTAGCTGGGACTAGCGGGTACGAGCAGTACTTC.

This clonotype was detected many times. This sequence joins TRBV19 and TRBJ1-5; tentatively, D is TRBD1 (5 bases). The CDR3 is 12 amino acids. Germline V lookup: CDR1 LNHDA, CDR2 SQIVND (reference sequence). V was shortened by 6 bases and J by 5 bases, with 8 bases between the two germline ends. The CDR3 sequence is CASRGQDQPQHF. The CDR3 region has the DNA TGTGCCAGTAGGGGGCAGGATCAGCCCCAGCATTTT.

The CDR3 region has the DNA TGTGCCAGCAGCTCATACAGGAGACACTACGAGCAGTACTTC. Protein sequence: CASSSYRRHYEQYF. The J gene is TRBJ2-5, the V gene TRBV7-2; tentatively, D is TRBD1 (5 bases). The DNA matches TRBJ2-7 better at its end, which makes the J call doubtful. The CDR3 is 14 residues long. Germline-derived CDR1 and CDR2 are SGHTA and FQGNSA.

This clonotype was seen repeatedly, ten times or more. CDR3 loop: CASSLSPGVQETQYF. For the CDR3, the DNA is TGCGCCAGCAGCTTGTCCCCGGGGGTCCAGGAGACCCAGTACTTC. This chain uses TRBV5-1 with TRBJ2-5, with a weak D call TRBD2 (6 bases). This CDR3 has 15 amino acids. CDR1 is SGHRS, CDR2 YFSETQ, per germline. Trimming removed 1 base from V and 5 bases from J, with 15 bases in between.

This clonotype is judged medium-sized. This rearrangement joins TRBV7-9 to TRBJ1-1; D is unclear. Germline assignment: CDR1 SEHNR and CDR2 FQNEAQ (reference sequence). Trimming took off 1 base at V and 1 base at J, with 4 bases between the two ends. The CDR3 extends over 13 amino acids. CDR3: CASSLEGNTEAFF. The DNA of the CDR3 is TGTGCCAGCAGCTTAGAGGGGAACACTGAAGCTTTCTTT.